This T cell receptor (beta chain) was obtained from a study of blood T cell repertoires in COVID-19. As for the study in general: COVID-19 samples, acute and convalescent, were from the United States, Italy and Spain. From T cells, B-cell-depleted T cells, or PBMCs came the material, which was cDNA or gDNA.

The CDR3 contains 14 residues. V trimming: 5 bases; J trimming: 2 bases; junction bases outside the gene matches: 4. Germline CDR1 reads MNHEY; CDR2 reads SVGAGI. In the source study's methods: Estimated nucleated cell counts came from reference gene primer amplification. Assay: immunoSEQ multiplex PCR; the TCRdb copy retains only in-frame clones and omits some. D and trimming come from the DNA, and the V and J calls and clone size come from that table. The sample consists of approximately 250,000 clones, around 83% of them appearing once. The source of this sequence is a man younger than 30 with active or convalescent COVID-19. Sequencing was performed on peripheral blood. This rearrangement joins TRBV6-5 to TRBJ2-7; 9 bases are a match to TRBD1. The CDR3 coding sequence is TGTGCCAGCAGTCGAGACAGGGGGGCCTACGAGCAGTACTTC. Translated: CASSRDRGAYEQYF.